The 22 T cell receptor beta chains given below trace back to one sample, sequenced in a study of Ad26.COV2.S vaccination and SARS-CoV-2 variants listed by TCRdb under 2021. Preparation of the library involved the immunoSEQ multiplex PCR assay. What TCRdb holds here is the immuneACCESS table cut down to in-frame rearrangements. Part of the clones is not present; checked against another copy, under half of the missing clones reflect an unresolved V gene, and the others are unexplained. This sample holds about 480,000 clones; roughly 89% were observed only once. The top ten clonotypes cover 9.5% to 15% of the sample. The label giving this sample's treatment or condition can be read as: approximately 18 received Ad26.COV2.S at low or high dose, single or two shots; roughly 5 received placebo; per-sample allocation not given. Repertoires of vaccine and placebo recipients were sequenced from samples taken on day 63 after the first injection.

The sample was peripheral blood, taken in a trial of Ad26.COV2.S vaccine versus placebo. The receptors here all came from a person aged 18 to 59 who received the Ad26.COV2.S COVID-19 vaccine or a placebo.

This chain links TRBV21-1 with TRBJ2-2; TRBD2, the table's D call, was not compared with the DNA. TRBV21-1 is designated a pseudogene. This CDR3 contains 17 residues. CDR3 in amino acids: CASSKGLAGGVTGELFF. As DNA, the CDR3 is TGTGCCAGCAGCAAGGGACTAGCGGGAGGGGTCACCGGGGAGCTGTTTTTT.

The chain recombines TRBV19 with TRBJ1-1; TRBD1 agrees at 7 bases. Trimming removed 5 bases from V and 6 bases from J; junction bases left unmatched: 6. The CDR3 is 13 amino acids. Germline CDR1 LNHDA, CDR2 SQIVND (reference sequence). CDR3 DNA: TGTGCCAGTAGTTGGACAGGAGCCCCTGAAGCTTTCTTT. Its translation is CASSWTGAPEAFF.

The CDR3 here is CASSDQAFGTSGRGMQETQYF. The CDR3 DNA follows: TGTGCCAGCAGTGACCAAGCGTTCGGGACTAGCGGACGGGGAATGCAAGAGACCCAGTACTTC. This rearrangement joins TRBV2 to TRBJ2-5; 11 bases line up with TRBD2. The germline CDR1 and CDR2 sequences are SNHLY and FYNNEI. With V trimmed by 3 bases and J by 2 bases, 20 bases remained unmatched. This CDR3 has 21 residues.

This sequence joins TRBV6-2 or TRBV6-3 and TRBJ2-1; TRBD2 matches at 10 bases. The CDR3 is 15 amino acids. Trimming took 2 bases from V and 7 from J; bases not matched to a gene: 5. The germline gives CDR1 MNHEY, CDR2 SVGEGT. The CDR3: CASSYGLAGENEQFF. The CDR3 nucleotides are TGTGCCAGCAGTTACGGGCTAGCGGGAGAGAATGAGCAGTTCTTC.

The chain couples TRBV28 to TRBJ2-3; D possibly uses TRBD1 or TRBD2 (5 bases each). V was shortened by 3 bases and J by 10 bases, with 11 bases between the two germline ends. The germline CDR1 and CDR2 sequences are MDHEN and SYDVKM. The CDR3 length is 12 residues. The CDR3 protein is CASSFNRDPQYF. CDR3 nucleotides: TGTGCCAGCAGTTTCAACCGGGACCCGCAGTATTTT.

This clone was picked up a small number of times. J is TRBJ2-5 and V is TRBV10-3; no reliable D call. Germline V gene lookup returns CDR1 ENHRY and CDR2 SYGVKD. V lost 0 bases and J lost 5, with 4 bases in between. The CDR3 spans 12 residues. DNA of the CDR3: TGTGCCATCAGTGAGTCCCTGGAGACCCAGTACTTC. This encodes CAISESLETQYF.

This clone was detected only once. This rearrangement joins TRBV27 to TRBJ2-7; the match to TRBD1 covers 10 bases. This CDR3 region has 17 residues. The germline gives CDR1 MNHEY, CDR2 SMNVEV (reference sequence). Losses at the gene ends were 0 bases for V and 3 bases for J; bases not matched to a gene: 8. The CDR3 here is CASSLSPTGTGVYEQYF. In DNA form, the CDR3 reads TGTGCCAGCAGTTTATCCCCAACCGGGACAGGGGTCTACGAGCAGTACTTC.

The J gene is TRBJ2-2, the V gene TRBV5-1; 8 nucleotides align to TRBD2. The junction had 6 bases not matched to a gene; V was cut back by 3 bases and J by 5 bases. Per germline, CDR1 SGHRS and CDR2 YFSETQ. The CDR3 has 15 amino acids. CDR3 bases: TGCGCCAGCAGCTCGGGAGCGGGAGTTACCGGGGAGCTGTTTTTT. It yields the protein CASSSGAGVTGELFF.

The chain has TRBV27 and TRBJ2-1; the match to TRBD2 covers 8 bases. Per the germline V gene, CDR1 is MNHEY and CDR2 is SMNVEV (reference sequence). There are 18 residues in the CDR3. The junction had 19 bases not matched to a gene; V was cut back by 5 bases and J by 7 bases. The CDR3 protein is CASSPSSGRRRPINEQFF. The CDR3 DNA is TGTGCCAGCAGTCCCTCGAGCGGGAGACGACGGCCCATTAATGAGCAGTTCTTC.

This chain connects TRBV15 to TRBJ1-3; D uncertain. CDR1 is LNHNV and CDR2 is YYDKDF in the germline V gene (reference sequence). The CDR3 contains 15 residues. V lost 1 base to trimming and J lost 3 bases, with 10 bases between them. DNA for the CDR3: TGTGCCACCAGCAGAGTTTTCGGGGTTGGAAACACCATATATTTT. This sequence encodes CATSRVFGVGNTIYF.

The chain couples TRBV18 to TRBJ1-1, with D unresolved. This CDR3 has 12 residues. Germline V gene lookup returns CDR1 KGHSH and CDR2 LQKENI. Trimming took 6 bases from V and 6 from J, leaving 11 bases between them. In DNA, the CDR3 is TGTGCCAGCTCCACCTCTAGCGCTGAAGCTTTCTTT. Its protein is CASSTSSAEAFF. The full variable domain, its missing parts supplied by reference TRBV18 and TRBJ1-1, is NAGVMQNPRHLVRRRGQEARLRCSPMKGHSHVYWYRQLPEEGLKFMVYLQKENIIDESGMPKERFSAEFPKEGPSILRIQQVVRGDSAAYFCASSTSSAEAFFGQGTRLTVV.

CDR3 sequence: CASSQDGAQGAISEAFF. As DNA, the CDR3 is TGTGCCAGCAGCCAAGATGGTGCACAGGGGGCTATCTCTGAAGCTTTCTTT. V usage is TRBV4-2 and J usage is TRBJ1-1, with TRBD1 matching over 9 bases. The CDR3 is made up of 17 amino acids. CDR1 and CDR2 from the germline V gene are LGHNA and YNFKEQ. With V trimmed by 0 bases and J by 6 bases, 11 bases remained unmatched.

This clone was observed a few times. The chain uses TRBV7-9 and TRBJ1-1; D gene ambiguous. Germline V lookup: CDR1 SEHNR, CDR2 FQNEAQ (reference sequence). This CDR3 has 11 amino acids. The V gene lost 7 bases and the J gene lost 7 bases, with 10 bases spanning the gap. The CDR3 sequence: CASTFYDEAFF. The CDR3 DNA reads as TGTGCCAGCACGTTTTATGATGAAGCTTTCTTT.

The chain joins TRBV28 to TRBJ2-1, with D possibly TRBD2 on 5 matching bases. Germline loops: CDR1 MDHEN, CDR2 SYDVKM. This CDR3 spans 16 amino acids. The V end lost 3 bases, the J end lost 9 bases, and 21 bases lay between the germline ends. Here the CDR3 reads CASSFGGSLWSGEQFF. The CDR3 DNA sequence: TGTGCCAGCAGTTTCGGTGGGAGTTTGTGGAGCGGTGAGCAGTTCTTC.

This chain links TRBV7-3 with TRBJ2-1; 9 nucleotides match TRBD2. This CDR3 has 16 residues. V lost 6 bases and J lost 7; bases outside the gene matches: 13. Germline CDR1 SGHTA, CDR2 FQGTGA. The CDR3 region is CASRAVAGSGSNEQFF. The CDR3 bases are TGTGCCAGCAGGGCGGTCGCAGGTAGCGGGAGTAATGAGCAGTTCTTC.

V is TRBV28 and J is TRBJ2-7, with 9 bases identical to TRBD2. This CDR3 has 16 residues. The V gene's germline CDR1 is MDHEN and CDR2 SYDVKM. V lost 4 bases to trimming and J lost 2 bases; unmatched junction nucleotides: 9. This CDR3 is CASSSSGTHPPYEQYF. The CDR3 region has the DNA TGTGCCAGCAGTTCTAGCGGGACCCACCCCCCCTACGAGCAGTACTTC.

The rearrangement links TRBV7-8 to TRBJ2-2, with a possible D match to TRBD2 (6 bases). V shed 1 base and J shed 4 bases, with 16 bases lying between them. The CDR3 has 17 residues. From germline, CDR1 is SGHVS and CDR2 FQNEAQ. CDR3 nucleotide sequence: TGTGCCAGCAGCTTAGTGGTTTCGGGAGCTGGCACCGGGGAGCTGTTTTTT. Translating it yields CASSLVVSGAGTGELFF. Drawing the rest from reference TRBV7-8 and TRBJ2-2, the complete variable domain is GAGVSQSPRYKVAKRGQDVALRCDPISGHVSLFWYQQALGQGPEFLTYFQNEAQLDKSGLPSDRFFAERPEGSVSTLKIQRTQQEDSAVYLCASSLVVSGAGTGELFFGEGSRLTVL.

This clone was seen once. The V gene is TRBV2, the J gene TRBJ1-2; 8 bases line up with TRBD1. V was clipped by 9 bases and J by 4 bases; unmatched bases: 13. This CDR3 has 15 residues. Germline assignment: CDR1 SNHLY and CDR2 FYNNEI. The chain's CDR3 is CARGGSGTGSYGYTF. The CDR3 bases are TGTGCCAGGGGGGGTTCAGGGACAGGTTCCTATGGCTACACCTTC.

The gene calls are TRBV4-2 and TRBJ2-1, with 7 bases lining up with TRBD1. This CDR3 is 15 amino acids long. V shed 0 bases, J shed 7 bases, and the junction held 6 bases outside the gene matches. From germline, CDR1 is LGHNA and CDR2 YNFKEQ. As DNA, the CDR3 is TGTGCCAGCAGCCAAGAGAGGGGGCGCGAGAATGAGCAGTTCTTC. Amino acids: CASSQERGRENEQFF.

The chain carries TRBV6-5 and TRBJ2-1, with a tentative D call TRBD2 (5 bases). The CDR3 is 14 amino acids. V was cut by 1 base and J by 4 bases, with 8 bases left in between. Germline V lookup: CDR1 MNHEY, CDR2 SVGAGI. CDR3 bases: TGTGCCAGCAGTTACTTACGGGATTACAATGAGCAGTTCTTC. This encodes CASSYLRDYNEQFF.

In DNA form, the CDR3 reads TGTGCCAGCAGCCCTTTTGGGTTAAAGCGATCTGGCAATCAGCCCCAGCATTTT. Translated: CASSPFGLKRSGNQPQHF. The chain links TRBV5-8 to TRBJ1-5; D gene ambiguous. The CDR3 totals 18 residues. V was shortened by 4 bases and J by 2 bases, with 22 bases between the two germline ends. Per germline, CDR1 SGHTS and CDR2 YDEGEE.

This clone showed up just a few times. The genes are TRBV28 and TRBJ1-1; tentative D call: TRBD1 (5 bases). This CDR3 is 13 amino acids long. V lost 4 bases and J lost 6, with 12 bases in between. In germline, CDR1 is MDHEN, CDR2 SYDVKM. CDR3 DNA sequence: TGTGCCAGCAGTTGGTTGGGGGTTTCTGAAGCTTTCTTT. Translation: CASSWLGVSEAFF.